A single sample gave rise to the 4 T cell receptor beta chains below, sequenced in a study of tumor and adjacent non-tumor tissue in lung cancer. This sample's RNA came from whole unsorted tissue. The library came from three nested PCR rounds adapted from ARM-PCR protocols. TCRdb reanalysed the multiplex PCR reads using MiXCR and keeps one entry per CDR3 protein. Of about 68,000 distinct CDR3 sequences listed, about 61% are singletons. Source material: lung tumor tissue. These receptors were collected from a man aged 45-65 years with non-small cell lung cancer.

With regard to this clonotype: A much larger clone sits a single nucleotide away, making a read error possible. The rearrangement uses TRBV29-1 and TRBJ2-2; 7 bases are shared with TRBD2. The germline CDR1 and CDR2 sequences are SQVTM and ANQGSEA. The CDR3 covers 15 residues. The CDR3 coding sequence is TGCAACGCCGGCACGGCGGGGGCGAACACCGGGGAGCTGTTTTTT. As protein: CNAGTAGANTGELFF.

Details on this clonotype: Given the absence of the conserved phenylalanine or tryptophan at the CDR3 end, a read error is likely. V is TRBV11-1 and J is TRBJ1-1, with D tentatively TRBD1 (5 bases). Between the trimmed V and J ends, which lost 1 base and 7 bases, there was a span of 7 bases. The CDR3 spans 12 residues. Germline values: CDR1 SGHAT, CDR2 FQDESV (reference sequence). CDR3 residues: CASSLVGGEAFS. The CDR3 bases are TGTGCCAGCAGCTTAGTGGGGGGTGAAGCTTTCTCT.

As for this clonotype: As the CDR3 is not closed by the conserved phenylalanine or tryptophan, this likely results from a read error. The genes are TRBV7-3 and TRBJ2-7; D is possibly TRBD2 (5 bases). CDR1 and CDR2 from the germline V gene are SGHTA and FQGTGA. The CDR3 consists of 13 residues. V gave up 2 bases and J gave up 5 bases, with 10 bases separating them. CDR3 in DNA: TGTGCCAGCAGCTTAGACGGAGGACACGAGCAGTACTCC. It codes for CASSLDGGHEQYS.

This clonotype has only one observation. At one end the junction does not follow the germline gene, possibly because of a read error. The chain employs TRBV11-3 and TRBJ1-1; D uncertain. Germline V gives CDR1 SGHNT, CDR2 YENEEA. This CDR3 has 13 amino acids. The CDR3 sequence is CTSGPGEEVEAFF. The CDR3 DNA reads as TGTACCAGCGGCCCCGGAGAGGAGGTCGAAGCTTTCTTT.